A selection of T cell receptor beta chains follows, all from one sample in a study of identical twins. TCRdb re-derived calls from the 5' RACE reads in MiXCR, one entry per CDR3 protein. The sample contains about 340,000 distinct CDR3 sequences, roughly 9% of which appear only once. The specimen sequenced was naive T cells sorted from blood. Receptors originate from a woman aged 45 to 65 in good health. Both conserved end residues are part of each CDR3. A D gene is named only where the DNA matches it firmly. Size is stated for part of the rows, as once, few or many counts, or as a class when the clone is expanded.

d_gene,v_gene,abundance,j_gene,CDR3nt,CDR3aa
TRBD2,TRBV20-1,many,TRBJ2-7,TGCAGTGCTGACAAGACTAGCGGGAGCTCCTACGAGCAGTACTTC,CSADKTSGSSYEQYF
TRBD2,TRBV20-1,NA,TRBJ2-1,TGCAGTGCCTTGAGCGGGAGAGTTTACAATGAGCAGTTCTTC,CSALSGRVYNEQFF
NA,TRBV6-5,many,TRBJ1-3,TGTGCCAGCAGCCAATCCGGAAACACCATATATTTT,CASSQSGNTIYF
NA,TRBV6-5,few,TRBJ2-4,TGTGCCAGGGACAAACCTCTAGCCAAAAACATTCAGTACTTC,CARDKPLAKNIQYF
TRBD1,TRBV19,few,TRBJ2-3,TGTGCCAGTACTCCCCAGGGGGCTAGCACAGATACGCAGTATTTT,CASTPQGASTDTQYF
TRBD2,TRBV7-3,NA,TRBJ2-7,TGTGCCAGCAGCTTACTAGGCGGGAGAGAGTACGAGCAGTACTTC,CASSLLGGREYEQYF
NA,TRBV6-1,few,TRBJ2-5,TGTGCCAGCACCAAAGGGAGGTGGCAAGAGACCCAGTACTTC,CASTKGRWQETQYF
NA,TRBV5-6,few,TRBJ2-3,TGTGCCAGCAGCTTGTGGAACGCAGATACGCAGTATTTT,CASSLWNADTQYF
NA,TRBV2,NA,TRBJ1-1,TGTGCCAGCAGAGGAGACAGATTTAACACTGAAGCTTTCTTT,CASRGDRFNTEAFF
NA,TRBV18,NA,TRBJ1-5,TGTGCCAGCTCCACAACGGGGGAAAGCAATCAGCCCCAGCATTTT,CASSTTGESNQPQHF
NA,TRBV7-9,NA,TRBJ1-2,TGTGCCAGCAGCTTAGGCGGGTCCGGTCTAGGCTACACCTTC,CASSLGGSGLGYTF
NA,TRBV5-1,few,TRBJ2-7,TGCGCCAGCAGCTTGGAACCGGGTGCCTCCTACGAGCAGTACTTC,CASSLEPGASYEQYF
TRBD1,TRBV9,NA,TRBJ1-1,TGTGCCAGCAGCGCCCTAGGGGGCTCTGAAGCTTTCTTT,CASSALGGSEAFF
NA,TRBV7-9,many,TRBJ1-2,TGTGCCAGCAGCTCGGACAACCGGCCAGCTAACTATGGCTACACCTTC,CASSSDNRPANYGYTF
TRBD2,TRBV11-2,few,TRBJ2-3,TGTGCCAGCAGCTTAGGTTTGACTAGCGGGAGGTCAGATACGCAGTATTTT,CASSLGLTSGRSDTQYF
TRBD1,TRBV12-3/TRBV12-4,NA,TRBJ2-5,TGTGCCAGCAGTTATGACGGGACAGGGGTGCAAGAGACCCAGTACTTC,CASSYDGTGVQETQYF
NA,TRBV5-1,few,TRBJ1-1,TGCGCCAGCAGGATGGGGGAGAACACTGAAGCTTTCTTT,CASRMGENTEAFF
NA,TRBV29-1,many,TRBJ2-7,TGCAGCGTTGGGGGATCGGGAGCAGGATACGAGCAGTACTTC,CSVGGSGAGYEQYF
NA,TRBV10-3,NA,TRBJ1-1,TGTGCCATCAGTGGAATGGGTCTCAACACTGAAGCTTTCTTT,CAISGMGLNTEAFF
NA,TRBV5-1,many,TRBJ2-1,TGCGCCAGCAGCTTGATTTATCGCGCCGAGCAGTTCTTC,CASSLIYRAEQFF
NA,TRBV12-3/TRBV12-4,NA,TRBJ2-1,TGTGCCAGCAGTTTTATCCCCAAACCGTACAATGAGCAGTTCTTC,CASSFIPKPYNEQFF
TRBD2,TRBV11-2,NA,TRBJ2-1,TGTGCCAGCAGCTTACGATTCCCGGGAGGTCCAAACAATGAGCAGTTCTTC,CASSLRFPGGPNNEQFF
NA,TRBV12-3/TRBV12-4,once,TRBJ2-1,TGTGCCAGCAGAACCACAGGTCCCTCCTTCAATGAGCAGTTCTTC,CASRTTGPSFNEQFF
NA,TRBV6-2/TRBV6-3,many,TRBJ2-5,TGTGCCAGCAGCCTGAGGGATAGACACATTCAAGAGACCCAGTACTTC,CASSLRDRHIQETQYF
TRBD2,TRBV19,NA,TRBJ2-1,TGTGCCAGTAGCGCCTTAGCGGGTACTAGCGGGAATGAGCAGTTCTTC,CASSALAGTSGNEQFF
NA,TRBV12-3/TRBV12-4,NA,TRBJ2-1,TGTGCCAGCAGTTTTGGGCGGGTCGAGTTCTTC,CASSFGRVEFF
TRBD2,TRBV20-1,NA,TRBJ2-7,TGCAGTGCTAGAGAGGGGGGTAGCGGGATCCACGAGCAGTACTTC,CSAREGGSGIHEQYF
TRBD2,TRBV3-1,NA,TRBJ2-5,TGTGCCAGCAGCCAACTAACTAGCGGGGAGAACCAAGAGACCCAGTACTTC,CASSQLTSGENQETQYF
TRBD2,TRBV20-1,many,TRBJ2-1,TGCAGTGCTATCTCCTCAGGGGGGACTAGCGGGATCGCCTACAATGAGCAGTTCTTC,CSAISSGGTSGIAYNEQFF
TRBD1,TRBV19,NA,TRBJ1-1,TGTGCCAGTACCTGGGACAGGGGGCGTTACACTGAAGCTTTCTTT,CASTWDRGRYTEAFF
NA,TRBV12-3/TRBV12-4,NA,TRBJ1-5,TGTGCCAGCAGTCCAGATGTTAGTCAGCCCCAGCATTTT,CASSPDVSQPQHF
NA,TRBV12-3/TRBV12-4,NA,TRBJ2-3,TGTGCCAGCAGTTTAGGTACGCAAGCAGATACGCAGTATTTT,CASSLGTQADTQYF
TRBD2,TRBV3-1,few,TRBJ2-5,TGTGCCAGCAGCCGGGTAGCGGGAGGGCCCTCTCAAGAGACCCAGTACTTC,CASSRVAGGPSQETQYF
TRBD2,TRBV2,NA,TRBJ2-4,TGTGCCAGCCAGCGGGATCTAGCCAAAAACATTCAGTACTTC,CASQRDLAKNIQYF
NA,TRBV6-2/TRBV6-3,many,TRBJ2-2,TGTGCCAGCAGTGCGGGACATCTCACCACCGGGGAGCTGTTTTTT,CASSAGHLTTGELFF
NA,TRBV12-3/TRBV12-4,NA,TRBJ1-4,TGTGCCAGCTCAATAGGAGGTGAAAAACTGTTTTTT,CASSIGGEKLFF
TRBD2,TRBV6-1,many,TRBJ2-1,TGTGCCAGCAGTGGGACTAGCGGGAGGGGGTTGAATGAGCAGTTCTTC,CASSGTSGRGLNEQFF